The T cell receptor (beta chain) described here comes from a study of CD8 T cells in ankylosing spondylitis. The V gene lost 2 bases and the J gene lost 4 bases, with 14 bases spanning the gap. The CDR3 is 15 amino acids. The germline V gene has CDR1 MNHEY and CDR2 SVGAGI. TCRdb analysed the 5' RACE reads with MiXCR anew, one entry per CDR3 protein. The data contain about 190,000 distinct CDR3 sequences, 10% to 15% of them singletons. This clonotype showed up just a few times. The chain has TRBV6-5 and TRBJ2-5; the D gene is possibly TRBD1 (5 bases). The source of this sequence is a female donor with ankylosing spondylitis or in good health (not recorded which). Source material: blood, either unsorted or a sorted T cell fraction (not recorded which). The CDR3 loop is CASSYRQGGLETQYF. For the CDR3, the DNA is TGTGCCAGCAGTTACCGGCAGGGTGGGTTAGAGACCCAGTACTTC.